The clone carrying this T cell receptor (beta chain) has just a few counts. The antigen remains undetermined. The read ends 3 residues shy of where the CDR3 ends; the end is completed using the germline J gene. Donors gave about 5 to 8.5 ml heparinized peripheral whole blood. The data originate from a study of T cell clonality in common variable immunodeficiency. Study-wide findings and caveats: What drives increased CVID clonality needs T cell subpopulation sequencing. Compared with healthy controls, CVID subjects showed increased TCRbeta clonality, mostly in about a third.

CDR3 size: 15 residues. CDR1 is SGHTA and CDR2 is FQGTGA in the germline V gene. The repertoire was sequenced with immunoSEQ multiplex PCR; TCRdb's copy has only in-frame clones and lacks some. The sample has approximately 57,000 clones, none seen only once; the top ten hold about 0.9%. V gene TRBV7-3 combines with J gene TRBJ1-2, with a tentative D call TRBD1 (5 bases). The TCR was taken from a person aged 18 to 69 in good health. The sample was peripheral blood mononuclear cells. The part of the CDR3 DNA that was read is TGTGCCAGCAGCGTGGGACTAGAAGGGCCCCATGAC. Residues: CASSVGLEGPHD. The full CDR3 protein reads CASSVGLEGPHDYTF.